The 15 T cell receptor beta chains reported below all come from one sample, sequenced in a study of blood T cell repertoires in COVID-19. The data were produced by immunoSEQ multiplex PCR, yet TCRdb's version contains in-frame clones alone and is incomplete. The sample shows some 380,000 clones, 70% to 90% of them seen only once. Source material: PBMCs or T cells enriched from blood (not recorded which). The receptors originated from a woman aged 40 to 49 with acute COVID-19.

The chain is built from TRBV9 and TRBJ1-5; no definite D call. Trimming shortened V by 2 bases and J by 1 base, and 13 bases separated the two germline ends. Germline V gene sequence: CDR1 SGDLS, CDR2 YYNGEE. This CDR3 is 16 amino acids long. The CDR3: CASSVSGDRSNQPQHF. The CDR3 DNA reads TGTGCCAGCAGCGTGTCGGGAGACCGAAGCAATCAGCCCCAGCATTTT.

V gene TRBV19 combines with J gene TRBJ2-5; the match to TRBD2 covers 11 bases. Germline V gene sequence: CDR1 LNHDA, CDR2 SQIVND (reference sequence). J was trimmed by 2 bases and V by 5 bases; bases with no gene match: 4. The CDR3 runs 15 residues. The CDR3 region has the DNA TGTGCCAGTAGTTATCTAGCGGGGGGACAAGAGACCCAGTACTTC. Its protein product is CASSYLAGGQETQYF.

This chain connects TRBV18 to TRBJ1-1; TRBD1 is a possible D gene (6 bases). Deletions cut 4 bases from V and 1 base from J, with 13 bases between. Germline values: CDR1 KGHSH, CDR2 LQKENI. The CDR3 has 15 residues. CDR3 in amino acids: CASSLGQPPNTEAFF. The CDR3 DNA is TGTGCCAGCTCACTTGGACAGCCCCCGAACACTGAAGCTTTCTTT.

The CDR3 nucleotides are TGTGCCAGCAGCAAATGGGCAGAATGGAATGAAAAACTGTTTTTT. Protein sequence: CASSKWAEWNEKLFF. V usage is TRBV21-1 and J usage is TRBJ1-4; TRBD1 reflects the table's D call only, with no check against the DNA. TRBV21-1 is a documented pseudogene. The CDR3 consists of 15 residues.

The chain uses TRBV19 and TRBJ1-5; 8 nucleotides line up with TRBD1. J gave up 6 bases and V 3 bases, and 4 bases lay outside the gene matches. This CDR3 is built from 14 residues. Germline V gene lookup returns CDR1 LNHDA and CDR2 SQIVND (reference sequence). The CDR3 DNA follows: TGTGCCAGTAGTATTCTCGACAGGGGTCAGCCCCAGCATTTT. Translated, it gives CASSILDRGQPQHF.

The chain links TRBV24-1 to TRBJ2-3; 7 bases map to TRBD1. The ends lost 2 bases at V and 3 bases at J; junction bases unmatched: 4. CDR3 length: 15 amino acids. The germline CDR1 and CDR2 sequences are KGHDR and SFDVKD. CDR3 sequence (DNA): TGTGCCACCAGTGATTCAGACAGGGAAACAGATACGCAGTATTTT. This gives the protein CATSDSDRETDTQYF.

The V gene is TRBV6-5, the J gene TRBJ1-6; possible D gene TRBD1, 6 bases. CDR1 is MNHEY, CDR2 SVGAGI, per germline. The germline V and J ends were trimmed by 7 bases and 4 bases, with 11 bases remaining between them. This CDR3 is built from 14 residues. The CDR3: CASIRTGYNSPLHF. The CDR3 nucleotides read TGTGCCAGCATTAGAACAGGGTATAATTCACCCCTCCACTTT.

This sequence joins TRBV30 and TRBJ2-5; 10 bases map to TRBD2. The germline V gene encodes CDR1 GTSNPN and CDR2 SVGIG (reference sequence). This CDR3 is built from 14 residues. V lost 0 bases to trimming and J lost 5 bases; unmatched junction nucleotides: 3. The CDR3 coding sequence is TGTGCCTGGAGTGTTGGGACTAGCGTCGAGACCCAGTACTTC. Amino acids: CAWSVGTSVETQYF.

The CDR3, as DNA: TGTGCCAGCAGCGACGGGACATCCGAAAAACTGTTTTTT. Translating it yields CASSDGTSEKLFF. The chain links TRBV9 to TRBJ1-4; weak D call: TRBD1 (6 bases). The CDR3 sequence is 13 residues long. V dropped 3 bases and J dropped 8 bases, with 11 bases sitting between them. Germline V gene lookup returns CDR1 SGDLS and CDR2 YYNGEE.

The V gene is TRBV15, the J gene TRBJ1-2; 8 positions match TRBD1. V gave up 1 base and J gave up 7 bases; unmatched junction bases: 8. The CDR3 is made up of 15 amino acids. Germline values: CDR1 LNHNV, CDR2 YYDKDF (reference sequence). CDR3 amino acids: CATSRGGQDLAGYTF. In nucleotides, the CDR3 is TGTGCCACCAGCAGAGGGGGACAGGATCTAGCTGGCTACACCTTC.

The count of this clone is one. The chain uses TRBV4-2 and TRBJ2-5; D is perhaps TRBD1 (6 bases). Trimming removed 4 bases from V and 4 bases from J, with 13 bases in between. CDR1 and CDR2 (germline): LGHNA, YNFKEQ. This CDR3 spans 14 amino acids. The CDR3 DNA follows: TGTGCCAGCAGCCGAGACAGAGGGGGAGAGACCCAGTACTTC. Translated, it gives CASSRDRGGETQYF.

The V gene is TRBV3-1 (or the pseudogene TRBV3-2), the J gene TRBJ2-5, with 12 bases lining up with TRBD2. Per the germline V gene, CDR1 is LGHDT and CDR2 is YNNKEL (reference sequence). V lost 0 bases, J lost 4 bases, and 3 bases stayed unmatched. CDR3 length: 16 amino acids. DNA for the CDR3: TGTGCCAGCAGCCAAGAATCTAGCGGGGGGGCAGAGACCCAGTACTTC. Translation: CASSQESSGGAETQYF.

This chain links TRBV18 with TRBJ2-5; TRBD1 matches 7 bases. CDR3 length: 14 residues. Germline V gene sequence: CDR1 KGHSH, CDR2 LQKENI. The ends lost 3 bases at V and 7 bases at J; junction bases unmatched: 8. The CDR3 loop is CASSPGTVKGTQYF. CDR3 bases: TGTGCCAGCTCACCCGGGACAGTCAAGGGGACCCAGTACTTC. The full variable domain, in which reference TRBV18 and TRBJ2-5 provide the parts outside the CDR3, is NAGVMQNPRHLVRRRGQEARLRCSPMKGHSHVYWYRQLPEEGLKFMVYLQKENIIDESGMPKERFSAEFPKEGPSILRIQQVVRGDSAAYFCASSPGTVKGTQYFGPGTRLLVL.

V is TRBV25-1 and J is TRBJ1-2, with TRBD1 matching over 10 bases. Germline-derived CDR1 and CDR2 are MGHDK and SYGVNS. The CDR3 is 16 amino acids. V lost 2 bases, J lost 3 bases, and 6 bases stayed unmatched. CDR3 DNA sequence: TGTGCCAGCAGTGAAGCCTGGACAGGGGGGGACTATGGCTACACCTTC. This encodes CASSEAWTGGDYGYTF.

V is TRBV4-1 and J is TRBJ2-1, with D tentatively TRBD2 (7 bases). Germline CDR1 is MGHRA and CDR2 is YSYEKL. This CDR3 contains 16 residues. V shed 6 bases and J shed 2 bases, with 17 bases lying between them. Here the CDR3 reads CASRGWGGLTYNEQFF. The DNA for the CDR3 is TGCGCCAGCAGGGGATGGGGGGGGCTTACCTACAATGAGCAGTTCTTC.